The 16 T cell receptor beta chains below come from one sample, sequenced in a study of T cell responses to AZD1222 COVID-19 vaccine. Sequencing was performed with immunoSEQ multiplex PCR; in TCRdb, only in-frame clones are kept and a portion is missing. The sample lists some 180,000 clones; 90% to 95% were seen once. The sequenced sample was peripheral blood, obtained 28 days after the second dose of the MenACWY control vaccine. Receptors originate from an adult who received the MenACWY meningococcal vaccine as a control.

CDR3 nucleotide sequence: TGTGCCAGCAGCCTCGACAGGGAGGGGCATCAGCCCCAGCATTTT. This encodes CASSLDREGHQPQHF. This chain joins TRBV2 and TRBJ1-5; 7 bases line up with TRBD1. The CDR3 spans 15 residues. CDR1 is SNHLY, CDR2 FYNNEI, per germline. V lost 6 bases, J lost 5 bases, and 10 bases stayed unmatched.

The chain has TRBV6-2 or TRBV6-3 and TRBJ2-2, with D uncertain. V lost 1 base and J 6 bases, leaving 18 bases between the germline ends. Germline CDR1 MNHEY, CDR2 SVGEGT. The CDR3 is 17 residues long. CDR3 nucleotide sequence: TGTGCCAGCAGTTACTTAGTAAGAAAGGGAAACGCCGGGGAGCTGTTTTTT. Translation: CASSYLVRKGNAGELFF.

The gene calls are TRBV30 and TRBJ1-4; D unresolved. Germline assignment: CDR1 GTSNPN and CDR2 SVGIG (reference sequence). V shed 1 base and J shed 7 bases, with 7 bases lying between them. This CDR3 has 12 amino acids. CDR3 coding DNA: TGTGCCTGGAGTGAAGAGGGTGAAAAACTGTTTTTT. It codes for CAWSEEGEKLFF.

This clone was detected a few times. The chain uses TRBV19 and TRBJ1-5; possible D gene TRBD1, 5 bases. V gave up 5 bases and J gave up 6 bases, with 8 bases separating them. Germline V gives CDR1 LNHDA, CDR2 SQIVND (reference sequence). The CDR3 is 12 amino acids. The CDR3 region is CASSDRVQPQHF. DNA of the CDR3: TGTGCCAGTAGTGACAGAGTTCAGCCCCAGCATTTT.

The chain carries TRBV28 and TRBJ1-2; a weak D match, TRBD1 (5 bases). V dropped 5 bases and J dropped 8 bases, with 15 bases sitting between them. Germline V gives CDR1 MDHEN, CDR2 SYDVKM. CDR3 length: 13 amino acids. The CDR3 DNA sequence: TGTGCCAGCAGTCGTCAGGGTTGGGGAGGCTACACCTTC. Its protein product is CASSRQGWGGYTF.

The V gene is TRBV12-3 or TRBV12-4, the J gene TRBJ2-5; the match to TRBD2 covers 9 bases. V was clipped by 4 bases and J by 4 bases; unmatched bases: 1. The CDR3 spans 13 residues. The CDR3, as DNA: TGTGCCAGCAGTTGGGGACTAGCAGAGACCCAGTACTTC. As protein: CASSWGLAETQYF.

The rearrangement uses TRBV19 and TRBJ2-1, with 9 bases identical to TRBD2. Germline V gene data show CDR1 as LNHDA and CDR2 as SQIVND (reference sequence). V dropped 7 bases and J dropped 3; count of bases not matched to a gene: 7. The length of the CDR3 is 15 residues. The CDR3, as DNA: TGTGCCAGTACCCCGGGAGCGGGGGGCTACAATGAGCAGTTCTTC. It translates to CASTPGAGGYNEQFF.

V and J are TRBV19 and TRBJ1-1; D possibly corresponds to TRBD1 (5 bases). Trimming left V 3 bases short and J 4 bases short, with 18 bases between. Germline values: CDR1 LNHDA, CDR2 SQIVND (reference sequence). CDR3 length equals 16 residues. The CDR3: CASSMWPGRGATEAFF. The CDR3 DNA follows: TGTGCCAGTAGTATGTGGCCAGGGAGGGGAGCCACTGAAGCTTTCTTT.

The chain joins TRBV4-3 to TRBJ2-1, with 10 positions matching TRBD2. The CDR3 runs 15 residues. Germline V CDR1 and CDR2: LGHNA, YSLEER. Trimming at V came to 2 bases and at J to 7 bases, leaving 5 bases not matched to a gene. In DNA form, the CDR3 reads TGCGCCAGCAGCCAAACTAGCGGGGTGTCTAATGAGCAGTTCTTC. It codes for CASSQTSGVSNEQFF.

The V call is TRBV4-2, the J call TRBJ2-3; 7 nucleotides match TRBD2. Trimming cost V 0 bases and J 1 base; bases outside gene matches: 10. Per the germline V gene, CDR1 is LGHNA and CDR2 is YNFKEQ. This CDR3 spans 18 amino acids. CDR3 DNA: TGTGCCAGCAGCCAAGATACGTCTGGCGGGGGACGCACAGATACGCAGTATTTT. Protein: CASSQDTSGGGRTDTQYF.

This chain connects TRBV5-1 to TRBJ1-6; D possibly corresponds to TRBD1 (5 bases). V dropped 2 bases and J dropped 5 bases, with 11 bases sitting between them. CDR3 length equals 15 residues. CDR1 and CDR2 from the germline V gene are SGHRS and YFSETQ. The DNA for the CDR3 is TGCGCCAGCAGCTTCGGGGGTTCCAATAATTCACCCCTCCACTTT. It yields the protein CASSFGGSNNSPLHF. Filled out from reference TRBV5-1 and TRBJ1-6, the complete variable domain reads KAGVTQTPRYLIKTRGQQVTLSCSPISGHRSVSWYQQTPGQGLQFLFEYFSETQRNKGNFPGRFSGRQFSNSRSEMNVSTLELGDSALYLCASSFGGSNNSPLHFGNGTRLTVT.

The J gene is TRBJ1-2, the V gene TRBV6-5; no firm D call. Looked up from germline, CDR1 is MNHEY and CDR2 is SVGAGI. V was trimmed by 5 bases and J by 7 bases, leaving 14 bases between them. The CDR3 has 13 amino acids. The CDR3 nucleotides read TGTGCCAGCAGTCCCTCGCAGGCCTTTGGCTACACCTTC. Amino acid sequence: CASSPSQAFGYTF.

The J gene is TRBJ1-1, the V gene TRBV19, with D possibly TRBD1 on 5 matching bases. This CDR3 has 15 amino acids. V lost 10 bases to trimming and J lost 0 bases, with 18 bases between them. CDR1 and CDR2 (germline): LNHDA, SQIVND (reference sequence). The CDR3 here is CATRGVQPMNTEAFF. CDR3 coding DNA: TGTGCCACAAGAGGGGTACAGCCCATGAACACTGAAGCTTTCTTT. Full variable domain (missing parts from reference TRBV19 and TRBJ1-1): DGGITQSPKYLFRKEGQNVTLSCEQNLNHDAMYWYRQDPGQGLRLIYYSQIVNDFQKGDIAEGYSVSREKKESFPLTVTSAQKNPTAFYLCATRGVQPMNTEAFFGQGTRLTVV.

V is TRBV7-2 and J is TRBJ2-7; D gene unclear. The CDR3 covers 14 residues. V lost 0 bases, J lost 2 bases, and 8 bases lay in between. From germline, CDR1 is SGHTA and CDR2 FQGNSA. CDR3: CASSLAEPPYEQYF. Here the CDR3 DNA reads TGTGCCAGCAGCTTAGCGGAACCCCCCTACGAGCAGTACTTC.

The V gene is TRBV5-6, the J gene TRBJ1-5; D is unclear. V was trimmed by 4 bases and J by 5 bases, leaving 13 bases between them. The V gene's germline CDR1 is SGHDT and CDR2 YYEEEE. The CDR3 contains 14 residues. The CDR3 loop is CASSRRGLDQPQHF. The CDR3 region has the DNA TGTGCCAGCAGCCGGAGAGGGCTCGATCAGCCCCAGCATTTT. Full variable domain (remainder filled in from reference TRBV5-6 and TRBJ1-5): DAGVTQSPTHLIKTRGQQVTLRCSPKSGHDTVSWYQQALGQGPQFIFQYYEEEERQRGNFPDRFSGHQFPNYSSELNVNALLLGDSALYLCASSRRGLDQPQHFGDGTRLSIL.

The J gene is TRBJ2-3, the V gene TRBV4-2, with D perhaps being TRBD1 or TRBD2 (5 bases each). The CDR3 length is 15 residues. The V gene's germline CDR1 is LGHNA and CDR2 YNFKEQ. V gave up 0 bases and J gave up 2 bases, with 9 bases separating them. This chain's CDR3 is CASSQDWGNTDTQYF. Here the CDR3 DNA reads TGTGCCAGCAGCCAAGATTGGGGGAACACAGATACGCAGTATTTT.